This T cell receptor (beta chain) was retrieved from a study of T cells in Graves' hyperthyroidism and ophthalmopathy. Whole-study findings and limits: Most thyroid clonotypes expanded above 0.001 were also detected in blood.

Trimming removed 7 bases at V and 1 base at J, with 16 bases between. CDR3 length: 15 amino acids. CDR1 and CDR2 (germline): SGHAT, FQNNGV. This clonotype was seen ten or more times. The target antigen is unknown. Amplified TCR beta CDR3 regions derived from RNA transcripts. Using the HTBI primer set, a first-round RT-PCR was run on the TCR CDR3. TCRdb reanalysed the multiplex PCR reads using MiXCR and keeps one entry per CDR3 protein. The table has hundreds of thousands of distinct CDR3 sequences, 15% to 20% seen once. V usage is TRBV11-2 and J usage is TRBJ2-5; D remains ambiguous. The specimen sequenced was blood. This TCR was sampled from a woman aged 18-29 years with Graves' hyperthyroidism. The DNA for the CDR3 is TGTGCCAGCACCCCCCCCGGCGGCCTCCAAGAGACCCAGTACTTC. It yields the protein CASTPPGGLQETQYF.